These 10 T cell receptor beta chains were sequenced from one sample in a study of blood T cell repertoires in COVID-19. The assay was immunoSEQ multiplex PCR, and TCRdb's table has in-frame clones only and misses some. This sample has about 250,000 clones, with 85% to 90% found just once. The sequencing input was PBMCs or T cells enriched from blood (not recorded which). The receptors were sampled from a man in his forties who had recovered from COVID-19.

The CDR3 loop reads CASSLAPGLATGELFF. The CDR3 DNA reads TGTGCCAGCAGCCTAGCGCCGGGACTAGCGACCGGGGAGCTGTTTTTT. The rearrangement links TRBV5-5 to TRBJ2-2; 10 positions agree with TRBD2. CDR1 SGHKS and CDR2 YYEKEE come from the germline V gene (reference sequence). Losses at the gene ends were 4 bases for V and 5 bases for J; bases not matched to a gene: 8. This CDR3 region has 16 residues. The full variable domain, its missing parts supplied by reference TRBV5-5 and TRBJ2-2, is DAGVTQSPTHLIKTRGQQVTLRCSPISGHKSVSWYQQVLGQGPQFIFQYYEKEERGRGNFPDRFSARQFPNYSSELNVNALLLGDSALYLCASSLAPGLATGELFFGEGSRLTVL.

The V and J genes are TRBV9 and TRBJ1-2, with D possibly TRBD1 on 5 matching bases. Germline CDR1 SGDLS, CDR2 YYNGEE. The CDR3 consists of 13 residues. Between the trimmed V and J ends, which lost 0 bases and 8 bases, there was a span of 11 bases. CDR3 in DNA: TGTGCCAGCAGCGTAGACAGGTCTTCGGGCTACACCTTC. Protein sequence: CASSVDRSSGYTF.

The chain is built from TRBV28 and TRBJ1-2; 7 positions match TRBD1. From germline, CDR1 is MDHEN and CDR2 SYDVKM. The CDR3 is made up of 12 amino acids. V shed 6 bases, J shed 4 bases, and the junction held 2 bases outside the gene matches. CDR3 sequence: CASRTGSYGYTF. CDR3 in DNA: TGTGCCAGCAGGACAGGGAGCTATGGCTACACCTTC.

The chain is built from TRBV25-1 and TRBJ1-1; TRBD1 agrees at 8 bases. CDR3 length equals 17 residues. The germline V gene has CDR1 MGHDK and CDR2 SYGVNS. The ends lost 3 bases at V and 0 bases at J; junction bases unmatched: 9. CDR3 in DNA: TGTGCCAGCAGTGACCCTAACAGGGGGGGCGTGAACACTGAAGCTTTCTTT. The encoded protein is CASSDPNRGGVNTEAFF.

Only one count was recorded for this clone. This sequence joins TRBV20-1 and TRBJ2-2, with D possibly being TRBD1 (6 bases). The CDR3 has 11 amino acids. The V gene lost 4 bases and the J gene lost 8 bases, with 8 bases spanning the gap. Germline-derived CDR1 and CDR2 are DFQATT and SNEGSKA (reference sequence). The CDR3 here is CSAMGAGELFF. The CDR3 nucleotides read TGCAGTGCTATGGGGGCTGGGGAGCTGTTTTTT.

The chain couples TRBV7-3 to TRBJ2-2, with D possibly TRBD1 on 6 matching bases. The CDR3 is 12 residues long. CDR1 and CDR2 (germline): SGHTA, FQGTGA. V lost 5 bases to trimming and J lost 6 bases, with 7 bases between them. CDR3 nucleotide sequence: TGTGCCAGCAGCCAGGGGTCCGGGGAGCTGTTTTTT. Translation: CASSQGSGELFF.

J is TRBJ1-5 and V is TRBV3-1 (or the pseudogene TRBV3-2); no reliable D call. The CDR3 runs to 14 residues. Looked up from germline, CDR1 is LGHDT and CDR2 is YNNKEL (reference sequence). The V end was cut by 1 base, the J end by 7 bases, with 11 bases between. CDR3 protein: CASSQGRLGQPQHF. Written as DNA, the CDR3 is TGTGCCAGCAGCCAAGGAAGACTTGGGCAGCCCCAGCATTTT.

This clone was counted many times. A junction end diverges from the germline sequence, so it may reflect a read error. CDR3: CASSILAGGQGTQYF. The CDR3 DNA sequence: TGTGCCAGTAGTATTTTGGCGGGAGGGCAAGGGACCCAGTACTTC. This sequence joins TRBV19 and TRBJ2-5; TRBD2 matches 9 bases. This CDR3 has 15 residues. Germline CDR1 is LNHDA and CDR2 is SQIVND (reference sequence).

The genes are TRBV9 and TRBJ2-7; D call uncertain. The germline gives CDR1 SGDLS, CDR2 YYNGEE. The V gene lost 2 bases and the J gene lost 1 base, with 7 bases spanning the gap. This CDR3 comprises 13 residues. CDR3 nucleotides: TGTGCCAGCAGCGTGTCCAGTTCCTACGAGCAGTACTTC. Translated: CASSVSSSYEQYF.

The rearrangement uses TRBV19 and TRBJ1-3; possibly TRBD1 for D (5 bases). V was pared by 6 bases and J by 2 bases, with 14 bases between. Germline CDR1 and CDR2: LNHDA and SQIVND (reference sequence). The CDR3 is 15 amino acids. The CDR3 DNA follows: TGTGCCAGTAGATGGGACTCCCGAACTGGAAACACCATATATTTT. Its translation is CASRWDSRTGNTIYF.